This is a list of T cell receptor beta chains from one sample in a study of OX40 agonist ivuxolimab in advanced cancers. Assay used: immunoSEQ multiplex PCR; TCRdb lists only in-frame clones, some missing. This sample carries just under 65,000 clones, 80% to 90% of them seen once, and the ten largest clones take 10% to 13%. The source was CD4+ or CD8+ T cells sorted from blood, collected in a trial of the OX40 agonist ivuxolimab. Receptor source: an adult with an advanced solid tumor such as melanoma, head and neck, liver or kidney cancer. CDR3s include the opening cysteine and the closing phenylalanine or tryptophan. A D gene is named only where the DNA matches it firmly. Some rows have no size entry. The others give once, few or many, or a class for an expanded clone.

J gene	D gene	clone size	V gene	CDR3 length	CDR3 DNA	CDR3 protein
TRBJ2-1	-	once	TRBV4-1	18	TGCGCCAGCAGCCAGTCTATTTTGGTAGCCTTCACCTACAATGAGCAGTTCTTC	CASSQSILVAFTYNEQFF
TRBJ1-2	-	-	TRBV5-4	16	TGTGCCAGCAGCTTGGCCCCCCAACGGGCTAACTATGGCTACACCTTC	CASSLAPQRANYGYTF
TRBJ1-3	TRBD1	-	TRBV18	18	TGTGCCAGCTCACCACCCAAACCGACAGGGTATTCTGGAAACACCATATATTTT	CASSPPKPTGYSGNTIYF
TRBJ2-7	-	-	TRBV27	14	TGTGCCAGCAGTTTATCATGGGACTTCTACGAGCAGTACTTC	CASSLSWDFYEQYF
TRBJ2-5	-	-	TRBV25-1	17	TGTGCCAGCAGTGAATGGGGGGGCAGGATGGGGCAAGAGACCCAGTACTTC	CASSEWGGRMGQETQYF
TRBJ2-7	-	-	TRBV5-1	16	TGCGCCAGCAGCTTGGCCCCCAGGGGCGCCACCTACGAGCAGTACTTC	CASSLAPRGATYEQYF
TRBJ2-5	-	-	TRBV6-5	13	TGTGCCAGCAGTTACGGACTACAAGAGACCCAGTACTTC	CASSYGLQETQYF
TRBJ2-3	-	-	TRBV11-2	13	TGTGCCAGCAGCATCCCGGGCGCAGATACGCAGTATTTT	CASSIPGADTQYF
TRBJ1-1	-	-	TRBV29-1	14	TGCACCGGGGGCGAACTCGGGGGGAATACTGAAGCTTTCTTT	CTGGELGGNTEAFF
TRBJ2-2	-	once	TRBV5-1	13	TGCGCCAGCAGCTTCCAGGGGTCCGGGGAGCTGTTTTTT	CASSFQGSGELFF
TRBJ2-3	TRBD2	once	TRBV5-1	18	TGCGCCAGCAGCCTGGGACTAGCGCCTGGAGTTAGCACAGATACGCAGTATTTT	CASSLGLAPGVSTDTQYF
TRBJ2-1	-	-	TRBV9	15	TGTGCCAGCAGCGTAGAGGGCGGCTCCTACAATGAGCAGTTCTTC	CASSVEGGSYNEQFF
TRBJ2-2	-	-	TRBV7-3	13	TGTGCCAGCAGCCCGACGAACACCGGGGAGCTGTTTTTT	CASSPTNTGELFF
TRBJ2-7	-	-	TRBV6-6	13	TGTGCCAGCGCCCTAGCGTCCTCCTACGAGCAGTACTTC	CASALASSYEQYF
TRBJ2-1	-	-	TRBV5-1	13	TGCGCCAGCAGCCCCCGGGGGGCAGGTGAGCAGTTCTTC	CASSPRGAGEQFF
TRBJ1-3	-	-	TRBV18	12	TGTGCCAGCTCAGGATCTGGAAACACCATATATTTT	CASSGSGNTIYF
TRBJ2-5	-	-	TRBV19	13	TGTGCCAGTAGCCCCACAGGGTTGGAGACCCAGTACTTC	CASSPTGLETQYF
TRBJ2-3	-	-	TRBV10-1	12	TGCGCCAGCAGTCCAGGCGAGGATACGCAGTATTTT	CASSPGEDTQYF
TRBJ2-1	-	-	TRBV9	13	TGTGCCAGCAGCGCGACATGGGACAATGAGCAGTTCTTC	CASSATWDNEQFF
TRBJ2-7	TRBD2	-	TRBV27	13	TGTGCCAGCAGTTTCTCAGCGGGGGCGGAGCAGTACTTC	CASSFSAGAEQYF
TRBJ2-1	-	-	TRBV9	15	TGTGCCAGCAGCGTAGCGTCAGGGTCTGACAATGAGCAGTTCTTC	CASSVASGSDNEQFF
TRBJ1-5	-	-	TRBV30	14	TGTGCCTGGAGACGGCAAACGAGCAATCAGCCCCAGCATTTT	CAWRRQTSNQPQHF
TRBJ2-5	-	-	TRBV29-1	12	TGCAGCGCCAACTTAGGCGGGGAGACCCAGTACTTC	CSANLGGETQYF
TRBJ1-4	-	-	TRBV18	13	TGTGCCAGCTCACTACGGGGCGATGAAAAACTGTTTTTT	CASSLRGDEKLFF
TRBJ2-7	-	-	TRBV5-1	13	TGCGCCAGCAGCACCACAGGGGCGGGGGAGCAGTACTTC	CASSTTGAGEQYF
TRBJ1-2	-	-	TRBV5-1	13	TGCGCCAGCAGTCCCGGGGGGGAATATGGCTACACCTTC	CASSPGGEYGYTF
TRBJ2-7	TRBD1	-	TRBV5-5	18	TGTGCCAGCAGCCCGCCGTACAGGGGGCTAGTTTCCTCTGTCGAGCAGTACTTC	CASSPPYRGLVSSVEQYF
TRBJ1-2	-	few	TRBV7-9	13	TGTGCCAGCAGCTTAGGGGGCGGCTATGGCTACACCTTC	CASSLGGGYGYTF
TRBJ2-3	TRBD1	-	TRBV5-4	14	TGTGCCAGCAGCGCGACAGGGGGCAGGGATACGCAGTATTTT	CASSATGGRDTQYF
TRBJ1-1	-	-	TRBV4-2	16	TGTGCCAGCAGCCAAGCTGAAGGACCCAGAGAAACTGAAGCTTTCTTT	CASSQAEGPRETEAFF
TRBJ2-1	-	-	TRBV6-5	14	TGTGCCAGCAGGGTTGGGGGTCGCTACAATGAGCAGTTCTTC	CASRVGGRYNEQFF
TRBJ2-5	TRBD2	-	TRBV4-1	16	TGCGCCAGCAGCCACCTTTTTAGCGGGAGACGGGAGACCCAGTACTTC	CASSHLFSGRRETQYF
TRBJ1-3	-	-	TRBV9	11	TGTGCCAGCAGCGCTATGGACACCATATATTTT	CASSAMDTIYF
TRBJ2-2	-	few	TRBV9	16	TGTGCCAGCAGCGCCTTCGAAAACAGGGCGGGCGGGGAGCTGTTTTTT	CASSAFENRAGGELFF
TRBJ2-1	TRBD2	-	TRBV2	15	TGTGCCAGCAGTCCCGGACTAGCGGGAGGGAATGAGCAGTTCTTC	CASSPGLAGGNEQFF
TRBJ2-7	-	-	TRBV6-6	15	TGTGCCAGCAGTTACTCAACCGGGAGTCGCTACGAGCAGTACTTC	CASSYSTGSRYEQYF
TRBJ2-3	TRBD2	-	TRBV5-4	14	TGTGCCAGCACCCTAGCGGGGGGGACAGATACGCAGTATTTT	CASTLAGGTDTQYF
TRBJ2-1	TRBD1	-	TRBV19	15	TGTGCCAGTAAAACCGACAGGGGCTCCTACAATGAGCAGTTCTTC	CASKTDRGSYNEQFF
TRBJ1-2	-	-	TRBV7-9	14	TGTGCCAGCAGCTTAGGGGTCAGTAACTATGGCTACACCTTC	CASSLGVSNYGYTF
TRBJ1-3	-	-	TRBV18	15	TGTGCCAGCTCACCACCGCCAGGGCAAAAAAACACCATATATTTT	CASSPPPGQKNTIYF
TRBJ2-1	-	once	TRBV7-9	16	TGTGCCAGCAGCTTAGCTTGGCGCGCGGGCTACAATGAGCAGTTCTTC	CASSLAWRAGYNEQFF